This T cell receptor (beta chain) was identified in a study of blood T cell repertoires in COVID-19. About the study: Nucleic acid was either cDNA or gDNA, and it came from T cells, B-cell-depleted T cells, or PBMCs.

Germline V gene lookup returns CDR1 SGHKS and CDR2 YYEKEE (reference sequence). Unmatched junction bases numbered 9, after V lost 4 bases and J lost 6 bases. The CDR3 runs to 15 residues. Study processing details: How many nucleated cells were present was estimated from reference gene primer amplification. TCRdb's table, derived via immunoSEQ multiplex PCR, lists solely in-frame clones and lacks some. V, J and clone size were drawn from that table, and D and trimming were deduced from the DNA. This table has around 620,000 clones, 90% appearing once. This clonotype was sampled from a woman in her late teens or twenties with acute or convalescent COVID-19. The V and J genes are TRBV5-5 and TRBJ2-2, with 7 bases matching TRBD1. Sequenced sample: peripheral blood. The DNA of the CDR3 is TGTGCCAGCAGCCCAACCGCCGGGACAGCCGGGGAGCTGTTTTTT. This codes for CASSPTAGTAGELFF.